These T cell receptor beta chains were read from a single sample in a study of identical twins. MiXCR, run by TCRdb on the 5' RACE reads, gives a single entry per CDR3 protein. Among about 790,000 distinct CDR3 sequences listed, around a sixth were seen once. This sample was also put to use in a study of T cells expressing NK-cell markers.

The specimen sequenced was PBMCs. All receptors derive from a woman aged 18-29 years in good health. Both conserved end residues are part of each CDR3. D genes are given only for firm matches. Expanded clones are given a class, and other clones once, few, many or no size at all.

clone_size | d_call | j_call | v_call | cdr3_aa | cdr3_nt
. | TRBD2 | TRBJ2-1 | TRBV11-2 | CASRVGDSGRYNEQFF | TGTGCCAGCAGGGTGGGCGATAGCGGGAGATACAATGAGCAGTTCTTC
many | . | TRBJ1-5 | TRBV6-5 | CASSYGRGGQPQHF | TGTGCCAGCAGTTACGGGAGAGGGGGTCAGCCCCAGCATTTT
few | . | TRBJ1-1 | TRBV20-1 | CSASSRRQNTEAFF | TGCAGTGCTAGTAGTAGGAGACAGAACACTGAAGCTTTCTTT
. | TRBD1 | TRBJ2-3 | TRBV7-9 | CTSSFRDRGTDTQYF | TGTACCAGCAGCTTCCGGGACAGGGGAACAGATACGCAGTATTTT
. | TRBD1 | TRBJ2-7 | TRBV20-1 | CSARTGTATYEQYF | TGCAGTGCTAGGACCGGGACAGCAACCTACGAGCAGTACTTC
few | . | TRBJ1-1 | TRBV12-3/TRBV12-4 | CASTPGADAEAFF | TGTGCCAGCACACCAGGGGCGGACGCTGAAGCTTTCTTT
few | TRBD2 | TRBJ2-1 | TRBV6-1 | CASSPQTSGRANEQFF | TGTGCCAGCAGTCCCCAGACTAGCGGGAGGGCAAATGAGCAGTTCTTC
. | . | TRBJ1-2 | TRBV29-1 | CSVGTGPGYGYTF | TGCAGCGTTGGAACCGGGCCGGGCTATGGCTACACCTTC
few | . | TRBJ1-1 | TRBV20-1 | CSARQGTAAGTEAFF | TGCAGTGCTAGACAGGGAACCGCCGCGGGGACTGAAGCTTTCTTT
few | . | TRBJ2-3 | TRBV12-3/TRBV12-4 | CASSRTRGTQYF | TGTGCCAGCAGTCGGACACGGGGTACGCAGTATTTT